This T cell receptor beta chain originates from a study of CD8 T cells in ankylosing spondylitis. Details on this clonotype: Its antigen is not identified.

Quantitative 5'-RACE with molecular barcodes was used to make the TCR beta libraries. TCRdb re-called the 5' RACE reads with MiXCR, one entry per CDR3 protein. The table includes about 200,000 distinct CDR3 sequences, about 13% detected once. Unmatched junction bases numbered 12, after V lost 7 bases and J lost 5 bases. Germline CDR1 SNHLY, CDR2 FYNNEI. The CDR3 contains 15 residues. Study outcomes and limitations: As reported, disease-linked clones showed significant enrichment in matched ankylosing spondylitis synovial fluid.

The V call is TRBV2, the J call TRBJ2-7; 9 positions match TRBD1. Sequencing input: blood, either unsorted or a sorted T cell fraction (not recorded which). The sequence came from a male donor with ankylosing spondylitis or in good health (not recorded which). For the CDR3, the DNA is TGTGCCAGCACCCCTCAATGGGGACAGGGCCACGAGCAGTACTTC. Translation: CASTPQWGQGHEQYF.